Presented here are 4 T cell receptor beta chains from one specimen sequenced in a study of glioma-infiltrating T cells after dendritic cell vaccination. Sequencing used immunoSEQ multiplex PCR; TCRdb keeps in-frame clones, though not all of them. The repertoire has approximately 100,000 clones, roughly 76% of them found once; the top ten carry about 12%. The input for sequencing was blood, taken before dendritic cell vaccination. Receptor source: a human donor with glioblastoma.

On this clone itself: One end of the junction varies from germline; a read error may be responsible. Other DNA sequences in this specimen translate into the identical CDR3. V and J are TRBV19 and TRBJ1-6; TRBD1 aligns across 8 bases. CDR1 and CDR2 from the germline V gene are LNHDA and SQIVND (reference sequence). The CDR3 is 17 amino acids. In DNA, the CDR3 is TGTGCCAGTAGTATTAACAGGGGGGCGTCCTATAATTCCCCCCTCCACTTT. It codes for CASSINRGASYNSPLHF.

This clone was counted once. The chain uses TRBV5-5 and TRBJ1-2; D remains unclear. This CDR3 spans 12 amino acids. The germline CDR1 and CDR2 sequences are SGHKS and YYEKEE (reference sequence). V shed 2 bases and J shed 1 base, with 3 bases lying between them. The CDR3 bases are TGTGCCAGCAGCTTCTATAACTATGGCTACACCTTC. Its translation is CASSFYNYGYTF.

This clone was counted a few times. The gene calls are TRBV7-9 and TRBJ2-1; 11 bases align to TRBD2. From germline, CDR1 is SEHNR and CDR2 FQNEAQ (reference sequence). This CDR3 is 15 amino acids long. V was clipped by 5 bases and J by 4 bases; unmatched bases: 4. The CDR3 sequence is CASSIVAGGYNEQFF. The CDR3 DNA sequence: TGTGCCAGCAGCATAGTAGCGGGGGGGTACAATGAGCAGTTCTTC.

This clone has just a few counts. The chain links TRBV13 to TRBJ2-3; 7 bases fit TRBD2. In germline, CDR1 is PRHDT, CDR2 FYEKMQ (reference sequence). Trimming removed 5 bases from V and 2 bases from J; junction bases left unmatched: 13. The CDR3 has 17 amino acids. The CDR3 DNA reads as TGTGCCAGCAGCAAAGATGGGCTAGCGGAATACACAGATACGCAGTATTTT. Translated, it gives CASSKDGLAEYTDTQYF.